The clone carrying this T cell receptor (delta chain) was seen only a few times. What it recognizes is unknown. The protein given by TCRdb reflects a much larger clone and differs at residue 14 from this DNA's translation, likely from a read error; the protein shown is the DNA's translation. Germline CDR1 and CDR2: GEAIGNYY and EKD. The CDR3 extends over 22 amino acids. J gave up 2 bases and V 0 bases, and 15 bases lay outside the gene matches. The data were obtained in a study of gamma delta lymphoproliferative disorders and STAT genes. Study-level information: At least 50 ng of genomic DNA went into each LymphoTrack Dx TCRG Assay library. For the delta chain, EuroClonality-NGS standard procedure was applied. Study observations and caveats: Nearly all major patient gamma and delta clonotypes were public.

TCRdb reran clone calling via CATT on the multiplex PCR reads. This sample carries around 1,500 delta-chain clones, 1% to 1.5% of them seen once, and the ten largest clones take roughly three fifths. The receptor sequences were amplified from genomic DNA of peripheral blood mononuclear cells. Age- and sex-matched healthy adult donors provided control blood. The gene calls are TRDV2 and TRDJ3, with 10 bases identical to TRDD3. Material: blood. This sequence originates from a human donor in good health. As DNA, the CDR3 is TGTGCCTGTGACACCGTTCCGGGGGATACGCGGTCGAACCCCTGGGACACCCGACAGATGTTTTTC. Its protein is CACDTVPGDTRSNPWDTRQMFF.